The 20 T cell receptor beta chains below were found in one sample sequenced in a study of blood T cell repertoires in COVID-19. Repertoires were generated with immunoSEQ multiplex PCR, while TCRdb's copy carries only in-frame clones and drops some. The sample holds some 180,000 clones, 86% seen once. Sequenced: peripheral blood. The source of these receptors is an older man with active or convalescent COVID-19.

This sequence joins TRBV7-2 and TRBJ1-1; 7 bases line up with TRBD1. CDR3 length equals 15 residues. Trimming took 5 bases from V and 1 from J; bases not matched to a gene: 7. Per germline, CDR1 SGHTA and CDR2 FQGNSA. CDR3 protein: CASSTRQGRNTEAFF. CDR3 DNA sequence: TGTGCCAGCAGCACTCGACAGGGAAGGAACACTGAAGCTTTCTTT.

Of note for this clone: The sample contains more than one DNA sequence encoding this CDR3. The rearrangement links TRBV27 to TRBJ1-1; D is unresolved. The CDR3 extends over 13 amino acids. CDR1 is MNHEY, CDR2 SMNVEV, per germline (reference sequence). The V end was cut by 5 bases, the J end by 0 bases, with 7 bases between. In DNA form, the CDR3 reads TGTGCCAGCAGTACGAGATTGAACACTGAAGCTTTCTTT. It encodes CASSTRLNTEAFF.

The chain recombines TRBV29-1 with TRBJ2-7; D is possibly TRBD2 (6 bases). This CDR3 has 13 residues. Germline CDR1 is SQVTM and CDR2 is ANQGSEA. V gave up 4 bases and J gave up 0 bases, with 10 bases separating them. CDR3 in DNA: TGCAGCGTTGCGGGACTTAGCTCCTACGAGCAGTACTTC. Its translation is CSVAGLSSYEQYF.

The chain uses TRBV27 and TRBJ2-7; 7 bases match TRBD1. CDR1 is MNHEY and CDR2 is SMNVEV in the germline V gene (reference sequence). V dropped 6 bases and J dropped 3; count of bases not matched to a gene: 5. This CDR3 spans 13 amino acids. The CDR3 nucleotides read TGTGCCAGCAGGGGACAGCCCAACTACGAGCAGTACTTC. Translation gives CASRGQPNYEQYF.

This sequence joins TRBV6-2 or TRBV6-3 and TRBJ2-3; 8 bases are a match to TRBD1. After removal of 4 bases from V and 0 bases from J, the junction contained 6 bases not matched to a gene. The V gene's germline CDR1 is MNHEY and CDR2 SVGEGT. The CDR3 runs 16 residues. The CDR3 protein is CASSLGTGHSTDTQYF. CDR3 nucleotide sequence: TGTGCCAGCAGTTTGGGGACAGGACATAGCACAGATACGCAGTATTTT.

The chain is built from TRBV2 and TRBJ1-2, with D uncertain. The CDR3 loop spans 14 amino acids. The germline V and J ends were trimmed by 5 bases and 4 bases, with 14 bases remaining between them. CDR1 and CDR2 (germline): SNHLY, FYNNEI. The CDR3 loop is CASSSQAVGYGYTF. The CDR3 nucleotides read TGTGCCAGCAGTTCCCAGGCAGTCGGCTATGGCTACACCTTC.

The chain combines TRBV12-3 or TRBV12-4 with TRBJ1-2; D is undetermined. The CDR3 has 13 residues. Between the trimmed V and J ends, which lost 5 bases and 0 bases, there was a span of 7 bases. CDR3 sequence reads: CASSLSANYGYTF. CDR3 bases: TGTGCCAGCAGTCTTTCCGCTAACTATGGCTACACCTTC.

A single count supports this clone. This chain connects TRBV27 to TRBJ1-5; D call uncertain. Trimming cost V 4 bases and J 0 bases, with 4 bases left between them. CDR3 length equals 13 residues. CDR1 is MNHEY and CDR2 is SMNVEV in the germline V gene (reference sequence). Here the CDR3 reads CASSSLSNQPQHF. DNA of the CDR3: TGTGCCAGCAGTTCTCTTAGCAATCAGCCCCAGCATTTT.

V and J are TRBV3-1 (or the pseudogene TRBV3-2) and TRBJ2-7; D is perhaps TRBD1 (5 bases). The CDR3 totals 12 residues. Per the germline V gene, CDR1 is LGHDT and CDR2 is YNNKEL (reference sequence). V was trimmed by 4 bases and J by 6 bases, leaving 10 bases between them. The CDR3 protein is CASSRTSSEQYF. CDR3 DNA: TGTGCCAGCAGCCGGACATCTTCCGAGCAGTACTTC.

This rearrangement joins TRBV19 to TRBJ2-7, with D unclear. The CDR3 extends over 12 amino acids. V shed 4 bases and J shed 6 bases, with 10 bases lying between them. Germline V CDR1 and CDR2: LNHDA, SQIVND (reference sequence). The CDR3 sequence is CASSRRPGEQYF. The CDR3 region has the DNA TGTGCCAGTAGTAGAAGGCCGGGCGAGCAGTACTTC.

This clone was seen at least ten times. The chain recombines TRBV19 with TRBJ1-5, with D maybe TRBD1 (5 bases). V lost 5 bases to trimming and J lost 3 bases, with 11 bases between them. The CDR3 is 14 residues long. Germline V lookup: CDR1 LNHDA, CDR2 SQIVND (reference sequence). Written as DNA, the CDR3 is TGTGCCAGTAGTTCGGGCAGGGTCAATCAGCCCCAGCATTTT. It specifies CASSSGRVNQPQHF.

This clone was observed at least ten times. The chain couples TRBV30 to TRBJ2-3; 8 nucleotides line up with TRBD2. The CDR3 runs 16 residues. After removal of 1 base from V and 5 bases from J, the junction contained 11 bases not matched to a gene. Germline CDR1 reads GTSNPN; CDR2 reads SVGIG (reference sequence). The CDR3 spells CAWSGVAGRRRDTQYF. In DNA, the CDR3 is TGTGCCTGGAGTGGGGTAGCGGGGAGACGGAGAGATACGCAGTATTTT.

The chain combines TRBV5-1 with TRBJ1-2; 7 bases are shared with TRBD1. Trimming removed 5 bases from V and 0 bases from J; junction bases left unmatched: 4. From germline, CDR1 is SGHRS and CDR2 YFSETQ. There are 14 residues in the CDR3. In DNA form, the CDR3 reads TGCGCCAGCAGGCGGGGACAGCCTAACTATGGCTACACCTTC. This translates into CASRRGQPNYGYTF.

V gene TRBV24-1 combines with J gene TRBJ2-3, with a possible D match to TRBD2 (5 bases). This CDR3 is 13 amino acids long. V was cut by 4 bases and J by 1 base, with 5 bases left in between. Germline-derived CDR1 and CDR2 are KGHDR and SFDVKD. The CDR3 region has the DNA TGTGCCACCAGTGACGGGGGCACAGATACGCAGTATTTT. Translated: CATSDGGTDTQYF.

The rearrangement links TRBV9 to TRBJ2-2; TRBD2 aligns across 8 bases. V lost 1 base to trimming and J lost 2 bases; unmatched junction nucleotides: 13. This CDR3 has 19 residues. Germline V gene lookup returns CDR1 SGDLS and CDR2 YYNGEE. The CDR3 here is CASSVKPRGSGINTGELFF. The CDR3 DNA reads as TGTGCCAGCAGCGTAAAACCCCGCGGTAGCGGGATCAACACCGGGGAGCTGTTTTTT.

The chain uses TRBV6-4 and TRBJ1-3, with 7 nucleotides matching TRBD1. The CDR3 length is 13 residues. The ends lost 11 bases at V and 1 base at J; junction bases unmatched: 5. Germline V lookup: CDR1 MRHNA, CDR2 SNTAGT. The CDR3 nucleotides are TGTGCCGGCGAGACAGGGTCTGGAAACACCATATATTTT. Its translation: CAGETGSGNTIYF.

The CDR3 DNA reads as TGTGCCAGCAGCCAACAACCCGGGACTAGCGGGAGGGCCGTTGAGCAGTTCTTC. This translates into CASSQQPGTSGRAVEQFF. J is TRBJ2-1 and V is TRBV3-1 (or the pseudogene TRBV3-2); 16 positions agree with TRBD2. With 2 bases clipped from V and 9 bases from J, the junction kept 10 bases outside the gene matches. Germline V CDR1 and CDR2: LGHDT, YNNKEL (reference sequence). The CDR3 has 18 amino acids.

V usage is TRBV11-2 and J usage is TRBJ1-2, with D perhaps matching TRBD1 (6 bases). The ends were cut back, 5 bases at V and 0 bases at J, with 10 bases in the middle. The length of the CDR3 is 14 residues. Germline V gene sequence: CDR1 SGHAT, CDR2 FQNNGV. The CDR3 sequence: CASSKGVTNYGYTF. DNA for the CDR3: TGTGCCAGCAGCAAGGGGGTTACTAACTATGGCTACACCTTC.

V usage is TRBV5-4 and J usage is TRBJ2-5; D is possibly TRBD1 (8 bases). The germline V and J ends were trimmed by 4 bases and 6 bases, with 22 bases remaining between them. The CDR3 has 16 residues. Germline CDR1 reads SGHNT; CDR2 reads YYREEE (reference sequence). CDR3 in DNA: TGTGCCAGCAGCCGCGGGGGACAGGATTACGGGAAGACCCAGTACTTC. This gives the protein CASSRGGQDYGKTQYF.

The V call is TRBV27, the J call TRBJ1-4; D gene uncertain. The V gene's germline CDR1 is MNHEY and CDR2 SMNVEV (reference sequence). The germline V and J ends were trimmed by 3 bases and 5 bases, with 7 bases remaining between them. This CDR3 comprises 13 residues. The CDR3 nucleotides read TGTGCCAGCAGTTTTCGTCTAAATGAAAAACTGTTTTTT. Its protein is CASSFRLNEKLFF.